These 20 T cell receptor beta chains share one sample of origin, sequenced in a study of molecular identifiers for immune sequencing clone quantification. In TCRdb, the PCR reads were re-called with MiXCR into one record per CDR3 protein. The sample includes 490,000 or so distinct CDR3 sequences, around 23% seen only once; the top ten take around 0.78%. The sample comprised naive CD8+ T cells from blood, with Jurkat cell RNA spiked in. Specified subset: FACS-sorted CD8+CD4-CCR7+CD45RA+ naive T cells. The receptors originated from a human donor in good health. Some libraries in this study had Jurkat cell RNA spiked in.

The chain has TRBV5-6 and TRBJ2-7; TRBD1 is a possible D gene (6 bases). V dropped 4 bases and J dropped 1 base, with 15 bases sitting between them. The CDR3 has 15 amino acids. The germline V gene encodes CDR1 SGHDT and CDR2 YYEEEE. The CDR3 DNA is TGTGCCAGCAGCAGGGACATGGGGTTTTCCTACGAGCAGTACTTC. This sequence encodes CASSRDMGFSYEQYF.

V and J are TRBV5-1 and TRBJ1-1; 10 nucleotides line up with TRBD1. CDR3 length equals 17 residues. V lost 1 base and J lost 4; bases outside the gene matches: 10. Germline V gene data show CDR1 as SGHRS and CDR2 as YFSETQ. CDR3 DNA: TGCGCCAGCAGCTTGAGGGACAGGGGTGGATTAAGCACTGAAGCTTTCTTT. This codes for CASSLRDRGGLSTEAFF.

Regarding this clonotype: This sequence may be a read error, since a much larger clone differs from it by one base. The chain employs TRBV5-1 and TRBJ2-5; the D is unclear. Germline V CDR1 and CDR2: SGHRS, YFSETQ. The CDR3 runs to 15 residues. The CDR3 sequence: CASILSPAYQEAQYF. Written as DNA, the CDR3 is TGCGCCAGCATTCTTTCCCCGGCTTACCAAGAGGCCCAGTACTTC.

This chain joins TRBV12-3 or TRBV12-4 and TRBJ2-7; 9 positions match TRBD1. J gave up 2 bases and V 4 bases, and 9 bases lay outside the gene matches. The CDR3 sequence is 16 residues long. CDR3 DNA: TGTGCCAGCAGTTCCTCCGGGACAGGGTCTCCCTACGAGCAGTACTTC. Translating it yields CASSSSGTGSPYEQYF.

This clonotype was observed at least ten times. This chain joins TRBV29-1 and TRBJ2-3, with D uncertain. V was clipped by 7 bases and J by 4 bases, with 18 bases between them. The CDR3 contains 14 residues. Germline V gene sequence: CDR1 SQVTM, CDR2 ANQGSEA. The CDR3 region is CSAASSSTADTQYF. CDR3 in DNA: TGCAGCGCCGCCTCGTCTAGTACAGCAGATACGCAGTATTTT.

Turning to this clonotype: Compared with germline, one end of the junction differs, possibly owing to a read error. This chain uses TRBV19 with TRBJ2-1, with D maybe TRBD1 (5 bases). Germline loops: CDR1 LNHDA, CDR2 SQIVND (reference sequence). The CDR3 totals 11 residues. The CDR3 nucleotides are TGTACCAGTAGCCAGGGCAATGAGCAGTTCTTC. Its protein product is CTSSQGNEQFF.

A note on this clonotype: This could be a read error, since a much larger clone is one nucleotide away. V is TRBV7-9 and J is TRBJ2-5; a possible D gene is TRBD1 (5 bases). The germline gives CDR1 SEHNR, CDR2 FQNEAQ (reference sequence). This CDR3 comprises 16 residues. CDR3 sequence (DNA): TGTGCCAGCAGCTTCACAGGACATTTGATTCAAGAGCCCCAGTACTTC. Its translation: CASSFTGHLIQEPQYF.

The chain couples TRBV2 to TRBJ2-7; D might be TRBD2 (8 bases). The V and J ends lost 8 bases and 0 bases respectively, with 26 bases between them. This CDR3 spans 18 amino acids. The germline V gene encodes CDR1 SNHLY and CDR2 FYNNEI. In nucleotides, the CDR3 is TGTGCCAGCGCCCACAGGGGAAGCGGGAGCCTACCCTCCTACGAGCAGTACTTC. Its translation: CASAHRGSGSLPSYEQYF.

This clonotype was observed a few times. The chain joins TRBV28 to TRBJ2-3; D is undetermined. Germline CDR1 reads MDHEN; CDR2 reads SYDVKM. The CDR3 contains 13 residues. Trimming removed 2 bases at V and 6 bases at J, with 9 bases between. The CDR3 bases are TGTGCCAGCAGTTTAGGTTGGGTGGATACGCAGTATTTT. Protein product: CASSLGWVDTQYF.

At least ten counts were recorded for this clonotype. The J gene is TRBJ2-3, the V gene TRBV5-1; D may correspond to TRBD1 or TRBD2 (5 bases each). The CDR3 has 15 residues. The V and J ends lost 5 bases and 3 bases respectively, with 16 bases between them. Germline V CDR1 and CDR2: SGHRS, YFSETQ. The CDR3 reads CASSPPGRGTDTQYF. The CDR3 DNA reads TGCGCCAGCAGTCCACCGGGACGAGGAACAGATACGCAGTATTTT.

CDR3 nucleotides: TGTGCCTGGAGCTGGACGGGACAGGGGATGACTGAAGCTTTCTTT. It yields the protein CAWSWTGQGMTEAFF. This chain links TRBV30 with TRBJ1-1; 10 bases are a match to TRBD1. V trimming: 3 bases; J trimming: 5 bases; junction bases outside the gene matches: 9. The CDR3 covers 15 residues. CDR1 and CDR2 (germline): GTSNPN, SVGIG (reference sequence).

The sample holds a few counts of this clonotype. This sequence joins TRBV7-9 and TRBJ2-1; tentatively, D is TRBD2 (5 bases). The CDR3 extends over 12 amino acids. Germline V gene lookup returns CDR1 SEHNR and CDR2 FQNEAQ (reference sequence). Trimming shortened V by 2 bases and J by 9 bases, and 8 bases separated the two germline ends. This CDR3 is CASSLSAGEQFF. The CDR3 DNA follows: TGTGCCAGCAGCTTATCGGCGGGTGAGCAGTTCTTC.

The chain links TRBV10-2 to TRBJ2-4; 7 bases are shared with TRBD1. The V gene's germline CDR1 is WSHSY and CDR2 SAAADI. V lost 0 bases to trimming and J lost 2 bases; unmatched junction nucleotides: 13. The CDR3 loop spans 19 amino acids. The CDR3 bases are TGCGCCAGCAGTGAGTCGGGAAGGGGGCCTGCGACGCCCAAAAACATTCAGTACTTC. Translation gives CASSESGRGPATPKNIQYF.

In its sample, this clonotype was seen many times. In DNA, the CDR3 is TGTGCCAGCAGCCCGGCGGGTTTTTCGAGCGAGCAGTACTTC. Encoded protein: CASSPAGFSSEQYF. V gene TRBV7-9 combines with J gene TRBJ2-7; D is possibly TRBD2 (5 bases). This CDR3 comprises 14 residues. Between the trimmed V and J ends, which lost 5 bases and 6 bases, there was a span of 17 bases. Germline lookup yields CDR1 SEHNR and CDR2 FQNEAQ (reference sequence).

In this sample, this clonotype turned up a few times. Germline and junction disagree at one end, which may indicate a read error. The chain uses TRBV12-3 or TRBV12-4 and TRBJ1-4, with unresolved D. The CDR3 is 14 residues long. CDR3 sequence: CASSLGRTNEKLFF. The CDR3 region has the DNA TGTGCCAGCAGCTTAGGGCGGACTAATGAAAAACTGTTTTTT.

There are a few counts of this clonotype. The chain uses TRBV12-3 or TRBV12-4 and TRBJ2-1, with 10 positions matching TRBD2. Trimming took 5 bases from V and 5 from J; bases not matched to a gene: 9. The CDR3 extends over 16 amino acids. The chain's CDR3 is CASSPLAGVSHNEQFF. The CDR3 DNA is TGTGCCAGCAGTCCCCTAGCGGGAGTATCCCACAATGAGCAGTTCTTC.

This clonotype was seen a few times. V and J are TRBV19 and TRBJ1-1; D unresolved. This CDR3 has 14 residues. Germline V gives CDR1 LNHDA, CDR2 SQIVND (reference sequence). Trimming took off 1 base at V and 0 bases at J, with 6 bases between the two ends. CDR3 bases: TGTGCCAGTAGTATAGGCGAACTGAACACTGAAGCTTTCTTT. This codes for CASSIGELNTEAFF.

CDR3 sequence: CASSLAAGVTEAFF. The CDR3 bases are TGTGCCAGCAGCTTAGCGGCAGGGGTCACTGAAGCTTTCTTT. The V call is TRBV7-9, the J call TRBJ1-1; tentatively, D is TRBD1 (6 bases). With 0 bases removed from V and 4 bases from J, the gap between germline ends came to 9 bases. Germline lookup yields CDR1 SEHNR and CDR2 FQNEAQ (reference sequence). This CDR3 is 14 amino acids long.

The chain joins TRBV20-1 to TRBJ1-1; D remains unclear. Germline-derived CDR1 and CDR2 are DFQATT and SNEGSKA (reference sequence). V gave up 3 bases and J gave up 0 bases, with 8 bases separating them. CDR3 length: 13 amino acids. CDR3 DNA: TGCAGTGCTAGGGGCAAAATGAACACTGAAGCTTTCTTT. It is translated as CSARGKMNTEAFF.

In DNA form, the CDR3 reads TGTGCCAGTAGTATCGATCCAGGACAGGATCACTATGGCTACACCTTC. This codes for CASSIDPGQDHYGYTF. The chain couples TRBV19 to TRBJ1-2; TRBD1 agrees at 7 bases. J lost 3 bases, V lost 3 bases, and 10 bases had no gene match. This CDR3 comprises 16 residues. CDR1 and CDR2 from the germline V gene are LNHDA and SQIVND (reference sequence).